A single sample gave rise to the 15 T cell receptor beta chains below, sequenced in a study of control samples from healthy donors and cancer patients. Using immunoSEQ multiplex PCR, the repertoire was profiled, and TCRdb retains in-frame clones only, with some absent. The data hold roughly 51,000 clones, with over 85% observed a single time. Sequencing used PBMCs. These receptors all come from a middle-aged man with colorectal cancer.

The chain is built from TRBV2 and TRBJ1-3, with D unclear. Germline V gene lookup returns CDR1 SNHLY and CDR2 FYNNEI. Trimming took off 5 bases at V and 0 bases at J, with 5 bases between the two ends. The CDR3 has 13 amino acids. The CDR3 loop reads CASSSHSGNTIYF. The CDR3 DNA follows: TGTGCCAGCAGTTCCCACTCTGGAAACACCATATATTTT.

J is TRBJ2-3 and V is TRBV30; 7 bases align to TRBD2. The CDR3 contains 14 residues. The germline gives CDR1 GTSNPN, CDR2 SVGIG (reference sequence). J gave up 4 bases and V 1 base, and 5 bases lay outside the gene matches. In nucleotides, the CDR3 is TGTGCCTGGAGTGGCGGAGCGGGATCAGATACGCAGTATTTT. Translating gives CAWSGGAGSDTQYF.

This sequence joins TRBV19 and TRBJ2-7; a possible D gene is TRBD1 (5 bases). From germline, CDR1 is LNHDA and CDR2 SQIVND (reference sequence). This CDR3 has 13 residues. The ends were cut back, 5 bases at V and 6 bases at J, with 14 bases in the middle. The CDR3 DNA is TGTGCCAGTAGTGTCACAGGTATCGGCGAGCAGTACTTC. Its translation: CASSVTGIGEQYF.

The rearrangement links TRBV13 to TRBJ2-7; D is possibly TRBD1 (5 bases). Trimming shortened V by 2 bases and J by 0 bases, and 11 bases separated the two germline ends. The CDR3 runs to 15 residues. Germline V gene lookup returns CDR1 PRHDT and CDR2 FYEKMQ (reference sequence). This chain's CDR3 is CASSLIGRGSYEQYF. For the CDR3, the DNA is TGTGCCAGCAGCTTAATTGGAAGGGGCTCCTACGAGCAGTACTTC. The entire variable domain, with the rest obtained from reference TRBV13 and TRBJ2-7, is as follows: AAGVIQSPRHLIKEKRETATLKCYPIPRHDTVYWYQQGPGQDPQFLISFYEKMQSDKGSIPDRFSAQQFSDYHSELNMSSLELGDSALYFCASSLIGRGSYEQYFGPGTRLTVT.

V and J are TRBV7-8 and TRBJ1-2, with D unclear. V lost 4 bases, J lost 0 bases, and 6 bases lay in between. CDR1 is SGHVS and CDR2 is FQNEAQ in the germline V gene. This CDR3 region has 13 residues. The chain's CDR3 is CASSSTANYGYTF. The DNA for the CDR3 is TGTGCCAGCAGCTCCACAGCTAACTATGGCTACACCTTC. Looking up the rest from reference TRBV7-8 and TRBJ1-2 gives the full variable domain: GAGVSQSPRYKVAKRGQDVALRCDPISGHVSLFWYQQALGQGPEFLTYFQNEAQLDKSGLPSDRFFAERPEGSVSTLKIQRTQQEDSAVYLCASSSTANYGYTFGSGTRLTVV.

This clone was observed a few times. This rearrangement joins TRBV19 to TRBJ1-2; 8 bases are shared with TRBD1. V dropped 4 bases and J dropped 4; count of bases not matched to a gene: 5. Germline V gene data show CDR1 as LNHDA and CDR2 as SQIVND (reference sequence). The CDR3 runs to 14 residues. The DNA of the CDR3 is TGTGCCAGTAGTAGGACCGACAGGGGCTATGGCTACACCTTC. It codes for CASSRTDRGYGYTF.

The V and J genes are TRBV10-1 and TRBJ1-2; a possible D gene is TRBD1 (6 bases). Germline CDR1 WNHNN, CDR2 SYGVQD (reference sequence). The CDR3 totals 13 residues. The germline V and J ends were trimmed by 3 bases and 3 bases, with 8 bases remaining between them. Here the CDR3 DNA reads TGCGCCAGCAGTGATCACAGGGACTATGGCTACACCTTC. As protein: CASSDHRDYGYTF.

This chain links TRBV9 with TRBJ2-3; 8 positions agree with TRBD2. The junction had 9 bases not matched to a gene; V was cut back by 3 bases and J by 3 bases. The CDR3 length is 16 residues. CDR1 is SGDLS and CDR2 is YYNGEE in the germline V gene. Here the CDR3 DNA reads TGTGCCAGCAGCGAAGCACTTCTAGCGGGTACAGATACGCAGTATTTT. The encoded protein is CASSEALLAGTDTQYF.

This chain links TRBV4-3 with TRBJ1-2; D perhaps matches TRBD1 (5 bases). Looked up from germline, CDR1 is LGHNA and CDR2 is YSLEER. Trimming removed 0 bases at V and 3 bases at J, with 8 bases between. This CDR3 spans 14 amino acids. DNA of the CDR3: TGCGCCAGCAGCCAAGAGGAGGGGTACTATGGCTACACCTTC. Translation: CASSQEEGYYGYTF.

The gene calls are TRBV27 and TRBJ2-7; D is perhaps TRBD2 (5 bases). V was shortened by 0 bases and J by 6 bases, with 12 bases between the two germline ends. Germline V gene sequence: CDR1 MNHEY, CDR2 SMNVEV (reference sequence). CDR3 length: 14 residues. This CDR3 reads CASSLSPITSEQYF. CDR3 nucleotide sequence: TGTGCCAGCAGTTTATCCCCGATAACTAGCGAGCAGTACTTC.

V is TRBV4-1 and J is TRBJ1-2, with 8 bases matching TRBD1. This CDR3 has 16 residues. V lost 5 bases, J lost 3 bases, and 11 bases stayed unmatched. Germline V gene lookup returns CDR1 MGHRA and CDR2 YSYEKL. CDR3 residues: CASSSVETTGDYGYTF. The DNA of the CDR3 is TGCGCCAGCAGCTCTGTTGAGACGACAGGGGACTATGGCTACACCTTC.

The CDR3 region has the DNA TGTGCCACCAGTGATTTTGGGCGGGATGAGCAGTTCTTC. It translates to CATSDFGRDEQFF. The chain couples TRBV24-1 to TRBJ2-1; tentatively, D is TRBD2 (5 bases). This CDR3 has 13 amino acids. Trimming removed 1 base from V and 8 bases from J, with 8 bases in between. Germline assignment: CDR1 KGHDR and CDR2 SFDVKD.

This clone was seen a single time. This sequence joins TRBV27 and TRBJ1-2, with D uncertain. The CDR3 is made up of 13 amino acids. Trimming took off 6 bases at V and 8 bases at J, with 16 bases between the two ends. Germline V gene sequence: CDR1 MNHEY, CDR2 SMNVEV (reference sequence). The CDR3 region is CASSVINSGGYTF. The CDR3 DNA reads as TGTGCCAGCAGCGTAATTAACAGCGGAGGCTACACCTTC.

The chain uses TRBV28 and TRBJ1-6; D ambiguous. Germline-derived CDR1 and CDR2 are MDHEN and SYDVKM. The CDR3 length is 14 residues. V was clipped by 6 bases and J by 7 bases, with 13 bases between them. CDR3 sequence reads: CASRTHPGNSPLHF. The CDR3 DNA follows: TGTGCCAGCAGAACTCATCCAGGCAATTCACCCCTCCACTTT.

The chain is built from TRBV6-5 and TRBJ2-2, with TRBD1 as a possible D gene (6 bases). Germline V lookup: CDR1 MNHEY, CDR2 SVGAGI. The CDR3 consists of 12 residues. V lost 6 bases, J lost 6 bases, and 8 bases lay in between. The CDR3: CASSPGAGELFF. In DNA form, the CDR3 reads TGTGCCAGCAGCCCAGGGGCCGGGGAGCTGTTTTTT.